This TCR beta chain was documented in a study of regulatory T cells in long-lasting Graves disease (dated by TCRdb to the early 2020s). Study-level background: In the newly diagnosed Graves' disease group, patients had been taking antithyroid drugs for less than 3 months. Peripheral blood TCR sequencing and RNA sequencing compared persistent Graves' disease patients with newly diagnosed Graves' disease patients. A total of roughly 35 samples underwent TCR sequencing: about 13 from persistent and some 20 from newly diagnosed Graves' disease patients. The study was conducted in China and was registered as a clinical trial.

What the work shows at the level of the full study, not this receptor alone: Sequencing and analysis were limited to the TCR beta chain. Peripheral blood alone was examined, since thyroid tissue, which constituted the primary lesion, could not be accessed. A larger number of public clonotypes was shared among persistent patients (fewer than 3,000) than among newly diagnosed patients (approximately 1,000). Compared with newly diagnosed patients, persistent Graves' disease patients had lower TCR Shannon entropy and fewer highly expanded clones, which suggests clonal expansion. The authors acknowledged the small sample size as a limitation that may reduce accuracy. Persistent disease showed preferential use of TRBV28, TRBJ1-2 and TRBJ2-5, whereas newly diagnosed disease favored TRBV20-1 and TRBJ2-1.

This clonotype was counted ten times or more. It has no known antigen specificity. Within one base of it there is no much larger clone, and no base qualities were kept. Explained via the paper, the time point label denotes: newly diagnosed GD, antithyroid drugs for less than 3 months. RNA was extracted from PBMCs in TRIzol for both TCR sequencing and RNA sequencing. The diagnosis of Graves' disease followed American Thyroid Association guidelines. Patients were recruited from an endocrinology department in Xi'an, China. From each patient, approximately 10 milliliters of peripheral blood was collected into an EDTA anticoagulant tube. Ficoll Paque Plus density gradient separation was used to isolate PBMCs, and no further T cell sorting was performed. An Agilent 2100 Bioanalyzer and agarose gel were used to check RNA quality, and a NanoDrop 2000 was used to measure RNA concentration. At the junction V is shortened by 0 bases and J by 1 base, with 11 bases in between. The germline V gene encodes CDR1 MNHNY and CDR2 SVGAGI (reference sequence). The CDR3, from cysteine to phenylalanine, totals 16 residues. Only the CDR3 DNA stays, 48 bases, in frame from base 1.

The library was generated by multiplex PCR. The sequencer listed for this sample is Illumina HiSeq 4000. iRepertoire HTBI primers and Arm-PCR amplification of CDR3 regions were used to construct TCR beta libraries. Before sequencing, the PCR products went through gel purification. In the authors' own workflow: A total of 60 to 80 TRBV and 14 TRBJ segments were identified across samples and were used for gene usage analysis of CDR3 amino acid clonotypes. COPE and FqMerger were used to merge the filtered high-quality paired reads into contigs. BLAST was used to align contigs to IMGT TRBV, TRBD and TRBJ reference genes, with CDR3 defined following IMGT. Any clonotype with a frequency above 0.1% was classified as a highly expanded clone. Shannon entropy served as the measure of repertoire diversity, while the Gini coefficient captured V-J evenness. Clonotypes shared by more than one individual were considered public. The public reads were quality trimmed at Q25 with fastp and then assembled into clones with MiXCR by TCRdb, keeping productive beta chains. Each CDR3 protein gets just one entry, which takes the most common genes and DNA from the rows behind it. What appears here as the V and J calls and clone size reflects TCRdb's work, not the paper's. The sample table lists 300,000 to 400,000 distinct CDR3 sequences, 16% of them with a count of one. In total, the top ten clones hold roughly 30% of the sample.

These records were also assigned to another study, of T cells in Graves' hyperthyroidism and ophthalmopathy. As that second study puts it: A patient counted as having stable Graves' hyperthyroidism if no progression to ophthalmopathy occurred over 18 months of follow-up. Hyperthyroidism patients were aged 18 to 65 years and newly diagnosed, with disease duration of less than 2 months. Exclusion was applied to patients with uncontrolled infections, other autoimmune diseases, pregnancy or lactation. Diagnoses were based on clinical symptoms, serum thyroxine and TRAb, thyroid ultrasound and orbital computed tomography. The first round of RT-PCR for the TCR CDR3 was performed with the HTBI primer set and the Qiagen OneStep RT-PCR kit. Blood samples also contained most of the expanded thyroid clonotypes (frequency above 0.001), which suggests that blood repertoires may reflect thyroid immune responses. In cross-validation, a model built on a 13 V-J signature told ophthalmopathy apart from stable hyperthyroidism with approximately 91% sensitivity and roughly 81% specificity, and in testing the same model reached 80%/75%. In validation, progression to ophthalmopathy was predicted by the model with 70.59% sensitivity and just over 72% specificity, a median of 6.5 months before onset. To identify distinguishing TCR V-J signatures, a discovery cohort of 90 to 100 patients was used, comprising some 43 with Graves' ophthalmopathy and around 60 with stable Graves' hyperthyroidism. Prospective prediction of ophthalmopathy was tested in an independent validation cohort of some 19 hyperthyroidism patients and approximately 17 patients who later progressed to ophthalmopathy. The 85 to 100 discovery patients were divided at random into training and test sets in a 7:3 ratio. In addition, the study compared T-cell repertoires in thyroid tissue and in blood from several Graves' hyperthyroidism patients. After sampling, hyperthyroidism patients received methimazole starting at 30 mg daily, and ophthalmopathy patients received high-dose intravenous methylprednisolone. A second multiplex PCR round built the libraries, followed by size selection and purification. Sequencing of the libraries was done on an Illumina HiSeq2000 using paired-end 100 bp reads. SOAPnuke was used to process the raw data, with reads discarded if the reads contained adapters or uncalled bases, had a mean Phred below 15, or lacked an exact constant-primer or identifier match. High-quality paired reads were merged with COPE v1.2.5, and unique nucleotide sequences were defined as clonotypes. Clonotypes were aligned to IMGT TRBV, TRBD and TRBJ reference segments using MiTCR v1.1. Analysis was restricted to V-J combinations with a frequency above 0.0001, which covered over 98% of repertoires. The TCS score was defined as F50 (clonal expansion) divided by E x V (chaos), with BLOSUM62-based TCRdist calculated between CDR3 peptides within each V-J. Welch's t-statistics and random forest reduced 500 to 550 V-J features to fewer than 15, which were used in a naive Bayes classifier (R e1071). Sample size was not statistically predetermined, and investigators were not blinded to group allocation. TCR Vbeta CDR3 sequencing of some 140 peripheral blood samples (43 ophthalmopathy, approximately 80 hyperthyroidism and roughly 17 progressor patients) is reported in the paper.

The sequencing used peripheral blood mononuclear cells (PBMCs), collected at new diagnosis, from a patient treated with antithyroid drugs. This clonotype was obtained from a man between 40 and 49 years old with Graves disease. Donor details come from another sample of the same person, matched by shared clones. The chain links TRBV6-6 with TRBJ2-3; the D call is possibly TRBD1 or TRBD2, each sharing 5 bases. CDR3 reads: CASSYSRGDGTDTQYF. The nucleotide sequence reads as follows: TGTGCCAGCAGTTACTCGAGAGGGGACGGCACAGATACGCAGTATTTT.